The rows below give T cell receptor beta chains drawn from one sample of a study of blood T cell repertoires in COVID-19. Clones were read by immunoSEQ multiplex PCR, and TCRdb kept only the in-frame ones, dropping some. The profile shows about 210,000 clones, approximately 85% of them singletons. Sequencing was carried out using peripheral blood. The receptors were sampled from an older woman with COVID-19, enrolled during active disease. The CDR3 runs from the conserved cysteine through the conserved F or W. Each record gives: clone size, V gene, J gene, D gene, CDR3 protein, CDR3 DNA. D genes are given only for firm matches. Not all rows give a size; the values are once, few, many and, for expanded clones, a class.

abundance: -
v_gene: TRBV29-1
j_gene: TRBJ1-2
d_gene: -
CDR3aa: CSVEPWDKYNYGYTF
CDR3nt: TGCAGCGTTGAACCTTGGGACAAATATAACTATGGCTACACCTTC

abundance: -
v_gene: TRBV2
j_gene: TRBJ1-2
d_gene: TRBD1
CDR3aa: CASSEDRVRYGYTF
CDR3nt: TGTGCCAGCAGTGAGGACAGGGTGAGATATGGCTACACCTTC

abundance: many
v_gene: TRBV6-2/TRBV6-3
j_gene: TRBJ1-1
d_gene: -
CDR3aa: CASSRWGGTEAFF
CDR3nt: TGTGCCAGCAGCCGGTGGGGAGGCACTGAAGCTTTCTTT

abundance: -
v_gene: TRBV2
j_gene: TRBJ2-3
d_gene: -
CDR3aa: CASSAQDLLADTQYF
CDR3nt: TGTGCCAGCAGTGCACAGGATCTCTTGGCAGATACGCAGTATTTT

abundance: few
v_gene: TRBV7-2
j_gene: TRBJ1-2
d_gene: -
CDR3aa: CASSSQGHSRGSDGYTF
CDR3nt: TGTGCCAGCAGCTCCCAGGGACATTCGAGGGGGAGCGATGGCTACACCTTC

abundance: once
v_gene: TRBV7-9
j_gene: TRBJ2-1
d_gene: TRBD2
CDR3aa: CASSLSARAGGDNEQFF
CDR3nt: TGTGCCAGCAGCTTAAGCGCTCGGGCGGGGGGAGACAATGAGCAGTTCTTC

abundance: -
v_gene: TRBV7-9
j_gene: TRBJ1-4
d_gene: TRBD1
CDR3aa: CASSLARDRANEKLFF
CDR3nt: TGTGCCAGCAGCTTGGCTCGGGACAGGGCTAATGAAAAACTGTTTTTT

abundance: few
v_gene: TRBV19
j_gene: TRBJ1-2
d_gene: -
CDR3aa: CASSMGARGYTF
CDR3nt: TGTGCCAGTAGTATGGGGGCGCGGGGCTACACCTTC

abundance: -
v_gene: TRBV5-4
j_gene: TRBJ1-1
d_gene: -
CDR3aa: CASSALISRRTEAFF
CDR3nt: TGTGCCAGCAGCGCCTTAATCTCGCGGCGGACTGAAGCTTTCTTT

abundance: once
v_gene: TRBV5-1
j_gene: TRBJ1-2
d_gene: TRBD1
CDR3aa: CASSVGQGGGYTF
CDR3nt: TGCGCCAGCAGCGTGGGACAGGGCGGCGGCTACACCTTC

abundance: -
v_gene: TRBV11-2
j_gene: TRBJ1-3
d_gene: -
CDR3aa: CASSRGGGNTIYF
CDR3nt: TGTGCCAGCAGCCGCGGGGGGGGAAACACCATATATTTT

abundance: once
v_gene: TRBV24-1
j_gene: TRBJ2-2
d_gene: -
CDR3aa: CATSDLRFAGTGELFF
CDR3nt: TGTGCCACCAGTGATTTGAGATTTGCGGGCACCGGGGAGCTGTTTTTT

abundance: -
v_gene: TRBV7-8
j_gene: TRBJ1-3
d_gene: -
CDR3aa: CASSWATGDSGNTIYF
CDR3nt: TGTGCCAGCAGCTGGGCGACAGGAGATTCTGGAAACACCATATATTTT

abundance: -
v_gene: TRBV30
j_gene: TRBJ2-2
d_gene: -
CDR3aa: CAWSQAGANTGELFF
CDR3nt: TGTGCCTGGAGTCAGGCGGGCGCGAATACCGGGGAGCTGTTTTTT

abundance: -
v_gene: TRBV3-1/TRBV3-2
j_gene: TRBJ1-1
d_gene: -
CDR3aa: CASSPLGGAKAFF
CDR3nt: TGTGCCAGCAGCCCCCTCGGCGGGGCGAAAGCTTTCTTT

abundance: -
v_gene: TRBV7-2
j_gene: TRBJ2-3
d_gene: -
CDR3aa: CASSLDGGKGTDTQYF
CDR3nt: TGTGCCAGCAGCTTAGATGGCGGGAAGGGGACAGATACGCAGTATTTT

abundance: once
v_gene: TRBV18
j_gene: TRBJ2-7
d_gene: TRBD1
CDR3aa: CASSPPDRGYYEQYF
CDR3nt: TGTGCCAGCTCACCACCGGACAGGGGCTACTACGAGCAGTACTTC

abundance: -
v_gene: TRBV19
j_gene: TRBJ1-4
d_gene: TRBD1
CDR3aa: CASSTRQGANEKLFF
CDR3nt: TGTGCCAGTAGTACCAGACAGGGGGCTAACGAAAAACTGTTTTTT

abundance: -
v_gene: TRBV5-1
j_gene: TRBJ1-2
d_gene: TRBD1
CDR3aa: CASSLGTGEDGYTF
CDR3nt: TGCGCCAGCAGCCTCGGGACAGGGGAAGACGGCTACACCTTC

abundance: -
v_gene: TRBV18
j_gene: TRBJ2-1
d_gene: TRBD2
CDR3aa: CASSLGTSGSGISEQFF
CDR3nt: TGTGCCAGCTCACTAGGGACTAGCGGGAGTGGGATATCTGAGCAGTTCTTC

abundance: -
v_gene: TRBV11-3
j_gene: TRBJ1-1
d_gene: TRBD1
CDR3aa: CASSSTTGDTEAFF
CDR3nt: TGTGCCAGCAGCTCTACGACAGGGGACACTGAAGCTTTCTTT

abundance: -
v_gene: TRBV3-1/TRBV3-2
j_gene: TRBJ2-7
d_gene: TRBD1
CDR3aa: CASRQGVTVEQYF
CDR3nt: TGTGCCAGCAGACAGGGGGTTACTGTCGAGCAGTACTTC

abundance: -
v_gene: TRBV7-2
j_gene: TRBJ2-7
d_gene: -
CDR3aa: CASSLGADRYEQYF
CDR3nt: TGTGCCAGCAGCTTAGGGGCAGACCGCTACGAGCAGTACTTC

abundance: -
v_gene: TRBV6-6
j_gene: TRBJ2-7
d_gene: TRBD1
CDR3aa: CASSYLTGSFSYEQYF
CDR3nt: TGTGCCAGCAGTTACCTGACAGGGAGTTTTAGCTACGAGCAGTACTTC

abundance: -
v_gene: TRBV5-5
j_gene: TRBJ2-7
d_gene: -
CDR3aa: CASSLFPTRNQEQYF
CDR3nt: TGTGCCAGCAGCCTCTTCCCGACCAGGAACCAGGAGCAGTACTTC

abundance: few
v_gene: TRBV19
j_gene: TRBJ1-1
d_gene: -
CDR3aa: CASSMEGPRGTEAFF
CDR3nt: TGTGCCAGTAGTATGGAGGGGCCGCGCGGCACTGAAGCTTTCTTT

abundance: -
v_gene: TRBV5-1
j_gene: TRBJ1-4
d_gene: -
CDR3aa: CASSGPGGARFEKLFF
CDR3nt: TGCGCCAGCAGCGGGCCTGGAGGGGCGCGTTTTGAAAAACTGTTTTTT

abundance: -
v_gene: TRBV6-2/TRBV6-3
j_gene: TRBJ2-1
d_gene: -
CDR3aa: CASSYSGSGFYNEQFF
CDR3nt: TGTGCCAGCAGTTACTCTGGTAGCGGCTTCTACAATGAGCAGTTCTTC

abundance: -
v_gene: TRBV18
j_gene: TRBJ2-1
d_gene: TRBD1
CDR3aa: CASSPEGQSGYNEQFF
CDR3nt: TGTGCCAGCTCACCAGAGGGACAGTCAGGCTACAATGAGCAGTTCTTC

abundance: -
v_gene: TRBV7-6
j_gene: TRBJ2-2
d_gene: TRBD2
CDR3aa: CASSLRAGGPSTGELFF
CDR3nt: TGTGCCAGCAGTTTACGAGCGGGAGGGCCTAGCACCGGGGAGCTGTTTTTT

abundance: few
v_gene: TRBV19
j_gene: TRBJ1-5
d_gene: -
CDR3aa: CASNQFSNQPQHF
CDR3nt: TGTGCCAGTAATCAGTTTAGCAATCAGCCCCAGCATTTT

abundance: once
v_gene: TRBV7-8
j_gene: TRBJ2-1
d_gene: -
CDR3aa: CASSFEPSTPYNEQFF
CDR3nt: TGTGCCAGCAGCTTTGAGCCTAGCACGCCCTACAATGAGCAGTTCTTC

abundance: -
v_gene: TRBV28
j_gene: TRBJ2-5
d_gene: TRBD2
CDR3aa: CASSLSVGGGRIETQYF
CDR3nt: TGTGCCAGCAGTTTATCGGTCGGGGGGGGCAGGATCGAGACCCAGTACTTC

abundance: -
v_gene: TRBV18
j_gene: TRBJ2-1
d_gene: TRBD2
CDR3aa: CASSPFSSGYNEQFF
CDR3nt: TGTGCCAGCTCACCATTCTCTAGCGGATACAATGAGCAGTTCTTC

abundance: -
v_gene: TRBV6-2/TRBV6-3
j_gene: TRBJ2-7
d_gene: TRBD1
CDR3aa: CASSYATGGRRSYEQYF
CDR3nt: TGTGCCAGCAGTTACGCCACAGGGGGACGAAGGTCCTACGAGCAGTACTTC

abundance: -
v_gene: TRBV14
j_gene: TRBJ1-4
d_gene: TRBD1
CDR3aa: CASSVTRTGGNEKLFF
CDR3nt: TGTGCCAGCAGCGTTACTCGGACAGGGGGAAATGAAAAACTGTTTTTT

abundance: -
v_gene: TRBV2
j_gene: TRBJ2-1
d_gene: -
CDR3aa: CASILSIHEQFF
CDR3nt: TGTGCCAGCATTCTTAGCATCCATGAGCAGTTCTTC

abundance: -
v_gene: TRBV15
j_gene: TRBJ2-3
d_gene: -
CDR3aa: CATSRSGPSTDTQYF
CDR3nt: TGTGCCACCAGCAGGAGCGGGCCAAGCACAGATACGCAGTATTTT

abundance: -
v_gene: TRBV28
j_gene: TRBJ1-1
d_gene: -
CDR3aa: CASRRRPMNTEAFF
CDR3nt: TGTGCCAGCAGGCGTCGTCCTATGAACACTGAAGCTTTCTTT

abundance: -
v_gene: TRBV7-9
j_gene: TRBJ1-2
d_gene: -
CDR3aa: CASSRSRHSYGYTF
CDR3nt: TGTGCCAGCAGCCGGTCCAGGCACTCCTATGGCTACACCTTC

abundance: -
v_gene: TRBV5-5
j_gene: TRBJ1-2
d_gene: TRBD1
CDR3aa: CASSSEGQGYGYTF
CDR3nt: TGTGCCAGCAGCTCTGAGGGACAGGGGTATGGCTACACCTTC

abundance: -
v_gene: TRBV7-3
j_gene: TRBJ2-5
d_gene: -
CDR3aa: CASSYTSVETQYF
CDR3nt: TGTGCCAGCAGCTATACCTCGGTGGAGACCCAGTACTTC

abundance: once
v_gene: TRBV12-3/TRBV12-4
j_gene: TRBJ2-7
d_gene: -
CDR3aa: CASSAATNYEQYF
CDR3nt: TGTGCCAGCAGTGCGGCCACCAACTACGAGCAGTACTTC

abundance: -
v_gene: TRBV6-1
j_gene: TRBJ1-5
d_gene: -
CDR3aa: CASSEGGGNQPQHF
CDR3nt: TGTGCCAGCAGTGAAGGGGGCGGCAATCAGCCCCAGCATTTT

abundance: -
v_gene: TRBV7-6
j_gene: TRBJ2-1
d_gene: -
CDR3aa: CASSLVANAYNEQFF
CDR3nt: TGTGCCAGCAGCTTAGTAGCTAATGCCTACAATGAGCAGTTCTTC

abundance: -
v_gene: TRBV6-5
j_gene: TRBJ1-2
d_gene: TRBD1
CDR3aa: CASSYSDRGIKGYTF
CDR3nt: TGTGCCAGCAGTTACTCCGACAGGGGAATAAAGGGCTACACCTTC

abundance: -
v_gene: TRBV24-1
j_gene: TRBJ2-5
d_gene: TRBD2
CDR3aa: CATSDPRTSGSSGETQYF
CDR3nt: TGTGCCACCAGTGATCCCCGGACTAGCGGGAGCTCAGGAGAGACCCAGTACTTC

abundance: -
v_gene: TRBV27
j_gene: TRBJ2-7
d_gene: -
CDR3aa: CASSLDGRNRGYEQYF
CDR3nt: TGTGCCAGCAGTTTAGACGGGAGAAACAGGGGTTACGAGCAGTACTTC

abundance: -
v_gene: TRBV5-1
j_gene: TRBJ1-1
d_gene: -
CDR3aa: CASSLGAEAFF
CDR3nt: TGCGCCAGCAGCCTCGGGGCTGAAGCTTTCTTT

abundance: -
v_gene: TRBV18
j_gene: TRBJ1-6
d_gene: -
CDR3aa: CASSLDRGALHF
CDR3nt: TGTGCCAGCTCCCTTGACCGGGGGGCCCTCCACTTT

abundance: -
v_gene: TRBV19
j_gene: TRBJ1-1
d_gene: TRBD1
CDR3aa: CASSPGQGNLNTEAFF
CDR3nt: TGTGCCAGTTCTCCGGGACAGGGCAACCTGAACACTGAAGCTTTCTTT

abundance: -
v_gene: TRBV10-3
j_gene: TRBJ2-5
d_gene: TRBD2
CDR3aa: CAISEGSSGRRETQYF
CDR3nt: TGTGCCATCAGTGAGGGCTCTAGCGGGAGACGGGAGACCCAGTACTTC

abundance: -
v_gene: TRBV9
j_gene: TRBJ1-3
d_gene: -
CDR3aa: CASSDAGLSGNTIYF
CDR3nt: TGTGCCAGCAGCGATGCAGGGCTCTCTGGAAACACCATATATTTT

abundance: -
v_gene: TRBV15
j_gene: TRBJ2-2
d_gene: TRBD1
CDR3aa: CATSRGRQGASGELFF
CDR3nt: TGTGCCACCAGCAGGGGACGACAGGGGGCGTCCGGGGAGCTGTTTTTT

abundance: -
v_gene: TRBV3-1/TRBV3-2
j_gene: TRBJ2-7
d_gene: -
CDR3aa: CASSHLISGTYEQYF
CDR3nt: TGTGCCAGCAGCCACTTAATAAGCGGCACCTACGAGCAGTACTTC